This T cell receptor beta chain stems from a study of OX40 agonist ivuxolimab in advanced cancers. Profiling relied on immunoSEQ multiplex PCR, and the TCRdb table lists in-frame clones only, not all of them. The table has around 100,000 clones, approximately 89% seen once. It was autoimmune disease history or systemic immunosuppression that excluded patients. This clone was picked up a small number of times. V lost 2 bases, J lost 11 bases, and 15 bases lay in between. Germline CDR1 SQVTM, CDR2 ANQGSEA. The CDR3 contains 12 residues. This TCR was sampled from an adult with an advanced solid tumor such as melanoma, head and neck, liver or kidney cancer. This chain links TRBV29-1 with TRBJ1-1; a weak D match, TRBD1 (6 bases). The source was CD4+ or CD8+ T cells sorted from blood, collected in a trial of the OX40 agonist ivuxolimab. The CDR3 region has the DNA TGCAGCGTTGAAATAGGGGGGCCGTTGGCTTTCTTT. This translates into CSVEIGGPLAFF.